This T cell receptor beta chain comes out of a study of T cell responses to AZD1222 COVID-19 vaccine. CDR3 length: 16 residues. Germline CDR1 SEHNR, CDR2 FQNEAQ (reference sequence). Trimming pared 4 bases from V and 0 bases from J, leaving 10 bases between. The protocol was immunoSEQ multiplex PCR, while the TCRdb copy is restricted to in-frame clones and leaves out a portion. Seen here are 60,000 to 75,000 clones, approximately 80% observed once, and the top ten hold about 20%. Overall study findings and caveats: Most donors were white British, females outnumbered males, and clonal diversity was possibly underestimated. Regions 160-218 and 743-854 held dominance among vaccine-associated CD4 TCRs, which spanned spike. Recipients of two AZD1222 doses showed rising Spike-specific TCR breadth and depth.

To note about this clone: What it recognizes is unknown.

The origin of this receptor is an adult in good health. J is TRBJ1-6 and V is TRBV7-9, with D unresolved. The sequencing here drew on peripheral blood, taken on day 0 of AZD1222 vaccination. CDR3 sequence: CASSYVLSSYNSPLHF. In nucleotides, the CDR3 is TGTGCCAGCAGCTACGTACTTAGCTCCTATAATTCACCCCTCCACTTT.